Shown below are 4 T cell receptor beta chains from a single sample sequenced in a study of tumor-infiltrating lymphocytes in glioblastoma multiforme (dated by TCRdb to the late 2010s). This sample was sequenced with an Illumina HiSeq 2500. Using a modified ARM-PCR protocol with multiple V-beta primers and a C-beta primer, the team built TCRB libraries from RNA through three nested multiplex PCR rounds. TCRdb applied fastp at Q25 and MiXCR to the public reads, then kept only in-frame beta chains. Under each unique CDR3 protein, matching rows form one entry showing the most common genes and DNA. This sample gives fewer than 25,000 distinct CDR3 sequences in total; around 68% of them show up just once. The ten largest account for about 20% of the sample. The sequenced material came from peripheral blood. All receptors derive from a male donor with glioblastoma.

With respect to this clonotype: One end of the junction does not line up with germline, which may come from a read error. The chain joins TRBV29-1 to TRBJ2-3; 8 bases align to TRBD2. The CDR3 totals 14 residues. Germline assignment: CDR1 SQVTM and CDR2 ANQGSEA. CDR3 in amino acids: CSVVETSDTDTQYF. The CDR3 bases are TGCAGCGTTGTTGAGACTAGCGACACAGATACACAGTATTTT.

Comment on this clonotype: A single base separates this from a much larger clone, so it may be a read error. V gene TRBV28 combines with J gene TRBJ1-6, with unresolved D. Per germline, CDR1 MDHEN and CDR2 SYDVKM. This CDR3 contains 17 residues. The CDR3 DNA sequence: TGTGCCAGCAGTCCCTCCGACTCGAGCTCCTATAATTCACTCCTCCACTTT. Residues: CASSPSDSSSYNSLLHF.

CDR3 in DNA: TGTGCCAGCAGCTCGGCCTTTTCCTACGAGCAGTACTTC. Translated, it gives CASSSAFSYEQYF. The chain couples TRBV11-2 to TRBJ2-7; D is unresolved. Germline assignment: CDR1 SGHAT and CDR2 FQNNGV. V was cut by 4 bases and J by 1 base, with 8 bases left in between. This CDR3 has 13 residues.

Note on this clonotype: Without the conserved terminal phenylalanine or tryptophan, this CDR3 likely stems from a read error. The chain uses TRBV11-2 and TRBJ2-2, with D possibly matching TRBD1 (5 bases). The CDR3 covers 17 residues. Germline V CDR1 and CDR2: SGHAT, FQNNGV. DNA of the CDR3: TGTGCCAGCAGTCCAGGGCCTGGATTCGCGAACGCCGGGGAGCTGTTTTAT. Translating it yields CASSPGPGFANAGELFY.